Listed here is a single T cell receptor (beta chain). Its antigen remains unidentified. V dropped 4 bases and J dropped 4 bases, with 16 bases sitting between them. This CDR3 has 15 amino acids. Germline values: CDR1 SGHAT, CDR2 FQNNGV. Using immunoSEQ multiplex PCR, the repertoire was profiled, and TCRdb retains in-frame clones only, with some absent. The sample contains under 200,000 clones, 94% of which appear only once. These data come from a study of T cell responses to AZD1222 COVID-19 vaccine. Study results and limitations: Repertoires were obtained only post-peak T cell response.

This receptor was taken from an adult in good health. This chain uses TRBV11-2 with TRBJ1-2; perhaps TRBD1 as D (5 bases). The sample here was peripheral blood, taken on day 0 of AZD1222 vaccination. In nucleotides, the CDR3 is TGTGCCAGCAGCTCGGTTAGGGGCCACAGCTATGGCTACACCTTC. Its protein product is CASSSVRGHSYGYTF.